This TCR beta chain was sequenced in a study of monozygotic twins with inflammatory bowel disease. Notes on this clonotype: Its antigen is unknown.

The germline CDR1 and CDR2 sequences are MDHEN and SYDVKM. CDR3 length equals 13 residues. cDNA for TCRalpha and TCRbeta was amplified by nested PCRs of about 15 then nine to ten cycles. TCRdb reanalyzed the 5' RACE reads, giving one entry per CDR3 protein sequence and no DNA. The sample table includes approximately 330,000 distinct CDR3 sequences. Study outcomes and limitations: IBD patients shared fewer clonotypes with others than healthy twins, especially with disease activity.

Sequences were obtained from blood. The chain links TRBV28 to TRBJ2-5; TCRdb's D call of TRBD1 is untestable without DNA. This clonotype originated in a human donor with ulcerative colitis or Crohn's disease, or a healthy co-twin of an affected twin (not recorded which). The CDR3: CASERGRQETQYF.